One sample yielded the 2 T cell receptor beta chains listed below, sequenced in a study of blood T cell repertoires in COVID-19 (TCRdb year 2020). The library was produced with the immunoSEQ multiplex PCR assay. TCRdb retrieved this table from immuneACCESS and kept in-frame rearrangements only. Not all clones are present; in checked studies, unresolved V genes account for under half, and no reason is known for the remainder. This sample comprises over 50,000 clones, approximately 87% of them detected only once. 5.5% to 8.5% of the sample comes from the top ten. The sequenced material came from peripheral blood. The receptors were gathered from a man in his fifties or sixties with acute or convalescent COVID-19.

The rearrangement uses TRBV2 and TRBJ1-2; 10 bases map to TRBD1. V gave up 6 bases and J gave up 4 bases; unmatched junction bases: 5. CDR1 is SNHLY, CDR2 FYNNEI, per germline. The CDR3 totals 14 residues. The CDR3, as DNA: TGTGCCAGCAGCATGGACAGGGGGATCTATGGCTACACCTTC. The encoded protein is CASSMDRGIYGYTF.

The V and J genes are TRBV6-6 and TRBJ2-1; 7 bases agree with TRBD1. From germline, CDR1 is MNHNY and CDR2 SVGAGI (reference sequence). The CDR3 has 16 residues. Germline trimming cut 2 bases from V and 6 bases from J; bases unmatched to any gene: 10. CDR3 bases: TGTGCCAGCAGTTACAGTGGACAGGTCTTTGGCAATGAGCAGTTCTTC. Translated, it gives CASSYSGQVFGNEQFF.